This section outlines one T cell receptor beta chain sequence together with its context. Its antigen is unidentified. The source of the sample is a study of a mutant IDH1 vaccine in newly diagnosed glioma. Study overall: The patients were given eight vaccinations, one each in weeks 1, 3, 5, 7, 11, 15, 19 and 23. Standard pretreatment was either radiotherapy, temozolomide, or, for most, radiochemotherapy with temozolomide.

Profiling relied on immunoSEQ multiplex PCR, and the TCRdb table lists in-frame clones only, not all of them. The data contain tens of thousands of clones, roughly 90% of them seen just once; the ten biggest clones take up around 18%. Time point described: week 5, during vaccination. With topical imiquimod, each dose of the vaccine consisted of 300 ug of mutant IDH1 20-mer peptide. Germline V gene sequence: CDR1 GTSNPN, CDR2 SVGIG (reference sequence). The V end was cut by 5 bases, the J end by 8 bases, with 21 bases between. The CDR3 runs to 14 residues. This receptor was identified in a young man with glioma. The sample in question was PBMCs, obtained from a glioma patient whose treatment included an IDH1 peptide vaccine. The gene calls are TRBV30 and TRBJ1-1; TRBD1 might be the D (6 bases). CDR3 amino acids: CAWETQGREQEAFF. The CDR3 coding sequence is TGTGCCTGGGAAACGCAGGGGAGGGAACAAGAAGCTTTCTTT.